The 27 T cell receptor beta chains below all came from one sample that was sequenced in a study of graft-versus-host responses after intestinal transplantation. Sequencing was performed with immunoSEQ multiplex PCR; in TCRdb, only in-frame clones are kept and a portion is missing. The repertoire holds about 8,100 clones, with approximately 74% as singletons. Intraepithelial lymphocytes and lamina propria lymphocytes were released through processing of graft tissue. Sequencing was performed on ileum tissue, taken about 410 days after transplant. These receptors originate from a human patient who received an intestinal transplant, so some T cells may come from the graft donor.

The V and J genes are TRBV27 and TRBJ2-4; 9 nucleotides agree with TRBD1. From germline, CDR1 is MNHEY and CDR2 SMNVEV (reference sequence). The junction had 9 bases not matched to a gene; V was cut back by 9 bases and J by 0 bases. The CDR3 runs 16 residues. CDR3 bases: TGTGCCAGTGGGACAGGGCACACGTTAGCCAAAAACATTCAGTACTTC. Translated: CASGTGHTLAKNIQYF.

The CDR3: CASSSLPRLGGHTDTQYF. Here the CDR3 DNA reads TGTGCCAGCAGCTCGCTCCCGAGGCTCGGGGGCCACACAGATACGCAGTATTTT. The V gene is TRBV7-2, the J gene TRBJ2-3; TRBD1 or TRBD2 may be the D gene (6 bases each). The CDR3 sequence is 18 residues long. The V and J ends lost 4 bases and 2 bases respectively, with 22 bases between them. The germline V gene encodes CDR1 SGHTA and CDR2 FQGNSA.

This clone was detected once. V gene TRBV7-2 combines with J gene TRBJ2-7; 11 bases are shared with TRBD2. The trim removed 5 bases at V and 7 bases at J, leaving 10 bases unmatched. There are 15 residues in the CDR3. The germline CDR1 and CDR2 sequences are SGHTA and FQGNSA. The CDR3 bases are TGTGCCAGCAGCACAACTAGCGGGAGAGTGGGTGAGCAGTACTTC. Encoded protein: CASSTTSGRVGEQYF.

The rearrangement joins TRBV6-1 to TRBJ1-6, with TRBD1 identical over 9 bases. Trimming took 2 bases from V and 6 from J; bases not matched to a gene: 2. In germline, CDR1 is MNHNS, CDR2 SASEGT. The length of the CDR3 is 15 residues. The CDR3 DNA sequence: TGTGCCAGCAGTGAAACAGGGGGCGTTAATTCACCCCTCCACTTT. Residues: CASSETGGVNSPLHF.

The J gene is TRBJ1-1, the V gene TRBV7-9; D might be TRBD1 (6 bases). The germline V gene has CDR1 SEHNR and CDR2 FQNEAQ (reference sequence). The CDR3 is 14 amino acids. Trimming pared 2 bases from V and 12 bases from J, leaving 19 bases between. CDR3 residues: CASSLSDSPPATFF. The CDR3 DNA sequence: TGTGCCAGCAGCTTATCGGACAGTCCGCCTGCTACTTTCTTT.

This clone was counted only a few times. J is TRBJ2-7 and V is TRBV10-1; D may be TRBD1 (6 bases). Germline loops: CDR1 WNHNN, CDR2 SYGVQD (reference sequence). Trimming removed 4 bases at V and 4 bases at J, with 11 bases between. The CDR3 covers 13 residues. The CDR3 sequence: CASSVPDRYEQYF. For the CDR3, the DNA is TGCGCCAGCAGTGTCCCCGACAGGTACGAGCAGTACTTC.

The chain joins TRBV9 to TRBJ1-5; tentative D call: TRBD1 (5 bases). The CDR3 is 15 residues long. Between the trimmed V and J ends, which lost 0 bases and 3 bases, there was a span of 10 bases. Germline loops: CDR1 SGDLS, CDR2 YYNGEE. The CDR3 spells CASSVDGGDNQPQHF. For the CDR3, the DNA is TGTGCCAGCAGCGTAGACGGGGGGGACAATCAGCCCCAGCATTTT. Supplemented by reference TRBV9 and TRBJ1-5, the full variable domain reads DSGVTQTPKHLITATGQRVTLRCSPRSGDLSVYWYQQSLDQGLQFLIQYYNGEERAKGNILERFSAQQFPDLHSELNLSSLELGDSALYFCASSVDGGDNQPQHFGDGTRLSIL.

This sequence joins TRBV28 and TRBJ2-1; 8 bases align to TRBD2. CDR3 size: 17 residues. CDR1 MDHEN and CDR2 SYDVKM come from the germline V gene. V shed 4 bases and J 4 bases; nucleotides not matched to a gene: 12. The CDR3 DNA follows: TGTGCCAGCAGTTCCCCGGGGGGGGGAGGAGGGTACAATGAGCAGTTCTTC. Translated: CASSSPGGGGGYNEQFF. Combining the CDR3 with reference TRBV28 and TRBJ2-1 gives the whole variable domain DVKVTQSSRYLVKRTGEKVFLECVQDMDHENMFWYRQDPGLGLRLIYFSYDVKMKEKGDIPEGYSVSREKKERFSLILESASTNQTSMYLCASSSPGGGGGYNEQFFGPGTRLTVL.

The chain is built from TRBV27 and TRBJ2-3, with 12 bases identical to TRBD2. This CDR3 comprises 17 residues. The V gene's germline CDR1 is MNHEY and CDR2 SMNVEV (reference sequence). Trimming at V came to 2 bases and at J to 4 bases, leaving 7 bases not matched to a gene. For the CDR3, the DNA is TGTGCCAGCAGTTTAATCCCTAGCGGGGGGGCTTCAGATACGCAGTATTTT. This sequence encodes CASSLIPSGGASDTQYF.

This clone was found a few times. The CDR3 DNA reads TGTGCCAGCAGTCAGACAGGCGGTGGGGACACCGGGGAGCTGTTTTTT. This translates into CASSQTGGGDTGELFF. This chain uses TRBV11-1 with TRBJ2-2; possible D gene TRBD1, 6 bases. This CDR3 has 16 amino acids. CDR1 and CDR2 (germline): SGHAT, FQDESV (reference sequence). V was trimmed by 6 bases and J by 3 bases, leaving 17 bases between them.

This clone was observed once. CDR3: CASSFGTALTTDTQYF. The DNA for the CDR3 is TGTGCCAGCAGCTTCGGGACAGCGCTTACCACAGATACGCAGTATTTT. The chain employs TRBV7-6 and TRBJ2-3; 7 positions agree with TRBD1. Germline V gives CDR1 SGHVS, CDR2 FNYEAQ. CDR3 length: 16 amino acids. V was clipped by 3 bases and J by 2 bases; unmatched bases: 8.

The genes are TRBV5-1 and TRBJ2-1; TRBD2 matches at 9 bases. Unmatched junction bases numbered 9, after V lost 5 bases and J lost 0 bases. The germline gives CDR1 SGHRS, CDR2 YFSETQ. This CDR3 region has 17 residues. The CDR3 DNA is TGCGCCAGCAGATATAGCGGGGGAGGAAGCTCCTACAATGAGCAGTTCTTC. Residues: CASRYSGGGSSYNEQFF.

The chain couples TRBV27 to TRBJ2-1, with 9 bases matching TRBD2. V was pared by 5 bases and J by 4 bases, with 6 bases of the junction left unmatched. Germline V CDR1 and CDR2: MNHEY, SMNVEV (reference sequence). The CDR3 extends over 15 amino acids. Written as DNA, the CDR3 is TGTGCCAGCAGTAAAATAGCGGGAGCTTACAATGAGCAGTTCTTC. This translates into CASSKIAGAYNEQFF.

The chain links TRBV27 to TRBJ2-1; the D gene is possibly TRBD1 (7 bases). Germline CDR1 reads MNHEY; CDR2 reads SMNVEV (reference sequence). This CDR3 has 14 amino acids. V was trimmed by 5 bases and J by 5 bases, leaving 13 bases between them. The CDR3 sequence is CASSRGTENNEQFF. The CDR3 nucleotides are TGTGCCAGCAGTCGCGGGACAGAGAACAATGAGCAGTTCTTC.

This clone has just a few counts. The rearrangement links TRBV19 to TRBJ2-1, with a tentative D call TRBD2 (6 bases). CDR1 is LNHDA and CDR2 is SQIVND in the germline V gene (reference sequence). The CDR3 consists of 13 residues. V lost 2 bases and J 13 bases, leaving 15 bases between the germline ends. The CDR3 spells CASSIRRGFLQFF. The CDR3 DNA reads as TGTGCCAGTAGTATACGGCGGGGATTCCTTCAGTTCTTC.

This chain connects TRBV7-9 to TRBJ1-3; a possible D gene is TRBD1 (6 bases). This CDR3 is built from 18 residues. CDR1 SEHNR and CDR2 FQNEAQ come from the germline V gene (reference sequence). V lost 5 bases and J 8 bases, leaving 28 bases between the germline ends. CDR3 region: CASSQVFPHRDNEDTIYF. CDR3 nucleotides: TGTGCCAGCAGCCAAGTCTTCCCCCATAGGGACAATGAGGACACCATATATTTT. Looking up the rest from reference TRBV7-9 and TRBJ1-3 gives the full variable domain: DTGVSQNPRHKITKRGQNVTFRCDPISEHNRLYWYRQTLGQGPEFLTYFQNEAQLEKSRLLSDRFSAERPKGSFSTLEIQRTEQGDSAMYLCASSQVFPHRDNEDTIYFGEGSWLTVV.

Points on this clone: Relative to the germline gene, one junction end is altered; a read error may explain this. The V gene is TRBV27, the J gene TRBJ2-1; 7 nucleotides align to TRBD2. Germline V CDR1 and CDR2: MNHEY, SMNVEV (reference sequence). This CDR3 has 15 amino acids. Here the CDR3 DNA reads TGTGCCAGCAGCTTATTGGGGGGGGTCGGCAATGAGCAGTTCTTC. Translation: CASSLLGGVGNEQFF.

The chain joins TRBV9 to TRBJ2-3, with D perhaps matching TRBD1 or TRBD2 (5 bases each). The length of the CDR3 is 18 residues. Germline CDR1 SGDLS, CDR2 YYNGEE. Trimming removed 3 bases from V and 0 bases from J, with 20 bases in between. The CDR3, as DNA: TGTGCCAGCAGCGGTGGGACGGAGTCCCCCCTTAGCACAGATACGCAGTATTTT. Translation gives CASSGGTESPLSTDTQYF.

CDR3 sequence: CSVGAGRPYEQYF. CDR3 DNA: TGCAGCGTTGGGGCAGGGAGGCCCTACGAGCAGTACTTC. The rearrangement joins TRBV29-1 to TRBJ2-7; the D gene is possibly TRBD2 (6 bases). Germline V gives CDR1 SQVTM, CDR2 ANQGSEA. The CDR3 spans 13 residues. The V end lost 4 bases, the J end lost 2 bases, and 12 bases lay between the germline ends.

This clone was observed once. This chain uses TRBV5-1 with TRBJ2-5; 11 bases match TRBD2. The junction had 8 bases not matched to a gene; V was cut back by 4 bases and J by 3 bases. Germline V gene sequence: CDR1 SGHRS, CDR2 YFSETQ. This CDR3 comprises 16 residues. The CDR3 sequence is CASSPRLAGKKETQYF. The CDR3 DNA reads TGCGCCAGCAGCCCCAGACTAGCGGGGAAAAAAGAGACCCAGTACTTC.

V and J are TRBV19 and TRBJ2-2, with D perhaps assigned TRBD1 or TRBD2 (5 bases each). The germline CDR1 and CDR2 sequences are LNHDA and SQIVND (reference sequence). The CDR3 totals 16 residues. Trimming took 6 bases from V and 4 from J, leaving 18 bases between them. This CDR3 reads CASRRFRQGPTGELFF. CDR3 DNA sequence: TGTGCCAGTAGGAGGTTTAGGCAGGGACCCACCGGGGAGCTGTTTTTT.

This rearrangement joins TRBV7-8 to TRBJ1-2; unclear D gene. Germline-derived CDR1 and CDR2 are SGHVS and FQNEAQ. V was cut by 4 bases and J by 4 bases, with 16 bases left in between. The CDR3 loop spans 15 amino acids. The CDR3 DNA reads as TGTGCCAGCAGCTCCGACGCAGATGGGTTCTATGGCTACACCTTC. This translates into CASSSDADGFYGYTF.

The chain is built from TRBV29-1 and TRBJ2-7; tentative D call: TRBD1 (5 bases). Germline assignment: CDR1 SQVTM and CDR2 ANQGSEA. V lost 3 bases and J lost 6, with 9 bases in between. The CDR3 contains 11 residues. CDR3 in amino acids: CSVDQGSEQYF. The CDR3 DNA follows: TGCAGCGTTGACCAGGGTAGCGAGCAGTACTTC.

This clone occurred once. The chain employs TRBV2 and TRBJ2-4; 11 bases map to TRBD1. Looked up from germline, CDR1 is SNHLY and CDR2 is FYNNEI. CDR3 length equals 15 residues. Trimming at V came to 6 bases and at J to 8 bases, leaving 9 bases not matched to a gene. CDR3 coding DNA: TGTGCCAGCAGGATTGGACAGGGGGCAGGATACATTCAGTACTTC. Protein: CASRIGQGAGYIQYF.

The chain is built from TRBV19 and TRBJ2-1; TRBD1 agrees at 11 bases. V lost 7 bases, J lost 9 bases, and 5 bases stayed unmatched. The germline V gene has CDR1 LNHDA and CDR2 SQIVND (reference sequence). This CDR3 comprises 13 residues. The CDR3 sequence: CASKGQGVGEQFF. The CDR3 region has the DNA TGTGCCAGTAAGGGACAGGGGGTGGGTGAGCAGTTCTTC.

The chain is built from TRBV5-1 and TRBJ1-1; unclear D gene. The CDR3 is 13 residues long. Trimming shortened V by 7 bases and J by 1 base, and 11 bases separated the two germline ends. Germline CDR1 and CDR2: SGHRS and YFSETQ. The CDR3 nucleotides read TGCGCCAGCTCTTGGGAGGGGAACACTGAAGCTTTCTTT. Encoded protein: CASSWEGNTEAFF.

The rearrangement uses TRBV5-1 and TRBJ1-1, with D uncertain. The CDR3 spans 15 residues. Between the trimmed V and J ends, which lost 0 bases and 1 base, there was a span of 10 bases. The germline gives CDR1 SGHRS, CDR2 YFSETQ. In nucleotides, the CDR3 is TGCGCCAGCAGCTTGGCTGGCAGATCGAACACTGAAGCTTTCTTT. Residues: CASSLAGRSNTEAFF.